A selection of T cell receptor beta chains follows, all from one sample in a study of post-analysis software for immune sequencing data. TCRdb re-called the PCR reads through MiXCR, storing one row per CDR3 protein. The sample yields about 460,000 distinct CDR3 sequences, 45% seen once. Material for sequencing was blood. All receptors derive from a girl aged 5 to 17 with multiple sclerosis. The CDR3 runs from the conserved cysteine through the conserved F or W. Fields, in order: clone size, V gene, D gene, J gene, CDR3 protein, CDR3 DNA. D genes are given only for firm matches. Expanded clones are given a class, and other clones once, few, many or no size at all.

abundance: few; v_gene: TRBV7-3; d_gene: -; j_gene: TRBJ1-6; CDR3aa: CASSLTGQSRSPLHF; CDR3nt: TGTGCCAGCAGCTTAACGGGGCAGTCGCGTTCACCCCTCCACTTT
abundance: few; v_gene: TRBV12-3/TRBV12-4; d_gene: -; j_gene: TRBJ2-3; CDR3aa: CASSFGVSGTDAQYF; CDR3nt: TGTGCCAGCAGTTTCGGCGTTTCAGGCACAGATGCGCAGTATTTT
abundance: -; v_gene: TRBV6-6; d_gene: -; j_gene: TRBJ2-6; CDR3aa: CASNRDGGSGANVLTF; CDR3nt: TGTGCCAGCAATCGGGATGGGGGGTCTGGGGCCAACGTCCTGACTTTC
abundance: -; v_gene: TRBV20-1; d_gene: TRBD2; j_gene: TRBJ2-3; CDR3aa: CSAAGGNTDTQYF; CDR3nt: TGCAGCGCAGCGGGAGGCAACACAGATACGCAGTATTTT
abundance: -; v_gene: TRBV28; d_gene: TRBD1; j_gene: TRBJ1-2; CDR3aa: CASSWSDRGSGGYTF; CDR3nt: TGTGCCAGCAGTTGGAGTGACAGGGGGAGTGGTGGCTACACCTTC
abundance: -; v_gene: TRBV4-1; d_gene: TRBD1; j_gene: TRBJ1-2; CDR3aa: CASSQPTGGYGYTF; CDR3nt: TGTGCCAGCAGTCAACCTACAGGGGGCTATGGCTACACCTTC
abundance: -; v_gene: TRBV7-9; d_gene: -; j_gene: TRBJ2-7; CDR3aa: CASSLVLVVRRGKDYEQYF; CDR3nt: TGTGCCAGCAGCTTAGTTCTGGTCGTTAGGCGGGGCAAAGACTACGAGCAGTACTTC
abundance: few; v_gene: TRBV12-3/TRBV12-4; d_gene: -; j_gene: TRBJ2-1; CDR3aa: CASSRTTYNEQFF; CDR3nt: TGTGCCAGCAGTCGTACTACCTACAATGAGCAGTTCTTC
abundance: -; v_gene: TRBV6-4; d_gene: -; j_gene: TRBJ1-3; CDR3aa: CASSDSPGNTIYF; CDR3nt: TGTGCCAGCAGTGACTCTCCCGGAAACACCATATATTTT
abundance: -; v_gene: TRBV29-1; d_gene: -; j_gene: TRBJ1-1; CDR3aa: CSISGQPRNTEAFF; CDR3nt: TGCAGCATCTCAGGACAGCCGAGGAACACTGAAGCTTTCTTT
abundance: few; v_gene: TRBV7-2; d_gene: -; j_gene: TRBJ1-2; CDR3aa: CASSLFGRDYGYTF; CDR3nt: TGTGCCAGCAGCTTATTCGGACGGGACTATGGCTACACCTTC
abundance: -; v_gene: TRBV20-1; d_gene: TRBD2; j_gene: TRBJ2-3; CDR3aa: CSALGLAGVDTQYF; CDR3nt: TGCAGTGCCCTGGGACTAGCGGGAGTAGATACGCAGTATTTT
abundance: few; v_gene: TRBV7-9; d_gene: TRBD2; j_gene: TRBJ2-3; CDR3aa: CAGVAGEISTDTQYF; CDR3nt: TGTGCCGGCGTGGCGGGAGAGATTAGCACAGATACGCAGTATTTT
abundance: -; v_gene: TRBV6-2/TRBV6-3; d_gene: -; j_gene: TRBJ2-1; CDR3aa: CASSWREVNEQFF; CDR3nt: TGTGCCAGCAGTTGGCGGGAAGTAAATGAGCAGTTCTTC
abundance: many; v_gene: TRBV7-2; d_gene: -; j_gene: TRBJ1-2; CDR3aa: CASSLAGGNYGYTF; CDR3nt: TGTGCCAGCAGTTTGGCCGGGGGCAACTATGGCTACACCTTC
abundance: -; v_gene: TRBV3-1; d_gene: TRBD2; j_gene: TRBJ2-1; CDR3aa: CASSQELAGDEQFF; CDR3nt: TGTGCCAGCAGCCAAGAACTAGCGGGCGATGAGCAGTTCTTC
abundance: few; v_gene: TRBV3-1; d_gene: TRBD1; j_gene: TRBJ2-7; CDR3aa: CASSQGWDRGYEQYF; CDR3nt: TGTGCCAGCAGCCAAGGTTGGGACAGAGGCTACGAGCAGTACTTC
abundance: few; v_gene: TRBV7-8; d_gene: TRBD2; j_gene: TRBJ2-5; CDR3aa: CASSPGVRLAGDLETQYF; CDR3nt: TGTGCCAGCAGCCCGGGTGTGCGGCTAGCGGGAGATCTGGAGACCCAGTACTTC
abundance: few; v_gene: TRBV29-1; d_gene: -; j_gene: TRBJ2-1; CDR3aa: CSVGAMEGEQFF; CDR3nt: TGCAGCGTTGGAGCCATGGAGGGCGAGCAGTTCTTC
abundance: few; v_gene: TRBV7-9; d_gene: TRBD2; j_gene: TRBJ2-1; CDR3aa: CASSPSTSPYNEQFF; CDR3nt: TGTGCCAGCAGCCCATCGACTAGCCCCTACAATGAGCAGTTCTTC
abundance: -; v_gene: TRBV28; d_gene: TRBD2; j_gene: TRBJ2-1; CDR3aa: CASSSPGLAGNEQFF; CDR3nt: TGTGCCAGCAGTTCACCGGGACTAGCGGGCAATGAGCAGTTCTTC
abundance: once; v_gene: TRBV9; d_gene: TRBD2; j_gene: TRBJ2-7; CDR3aa: CASSVEGGKRGHYEQYF; CDR3nt: TGTGCCAGCAGCGTAGAAGGCGGGAAGCGGGGCCACTACGAGCAGTACTTC